These T cell receptor beta chains were read from a single sample in a study of blood T cell repertoires in COVID-19. Assay used: immunoSEQ multiplex PCR; TCRdb lists only in-frame clones, some missing. The sample has over 150,000 clones; approximately 90% are singletons. The sample consisted of peripheral blood. Source of these receptors: a man aged 18 to 29 with COVID-19, enrolled during active disease. Each CDR3 is given without its conserved first and last residue.

V: TRBV2
CDR3: ASRDMTGASYEQY

V: TRBV21-1
CDR3: ASSKDRQGASNQPQH

V: TRBV20-1
CDR3: SAPVETQY

V: TRBV13
CDR3: ASSLGEDPEQY

V: TRBV30
CDR3: AWSSQYEQY

V: TRBV23-1
CDR3: ASGGVTSAVNTEAF

V: TRBV11-2
CDR3: ASTWTGGVYEQY

V: TRBV30
CDR3: AWLTANIQY

V: TRBV11-2
CDR3: ASSVNRGPSPVGYT

V: TRBV13
CDR3: ASSYRGGSTDTQY